The rows below give T cell receptor beta chains drawn from one sample of a study of T-cell memory formation after mild COVID-19. TCRdb ran MiXCR on the 5' RACE reads and lists one entry per CDR3 protein. The sample has a few hundred thousand distinct CDR3 sequences, around a fifth seen once; the top ten hold under 25%. Sequencing was done on a sample of PBMCs or a T cell subset sorted from them (not recorded which). Receptors were obtained from a man aged 18 to 30 who had mild COVID-19 (a few samples of this study predate the infection). Cell type and time point are not known. Both conserved end residues are part of each CDR3. A D gene is named only where the DNA matches it firmly. A row's size may be missing; if present it is once, few, many or a size class.

J: TRBJ2-3
V: TRBV7-9
D: NA
length: 14
size: few
CDR3: CASSPVRGTDTQYF
DNA: TGTGCCAGCAGCCCGGTTAGGGGCACAGATACGCAGTATTTT

J: TRBJ1-2
V: TRBV18
D: NA
length: 17
size: NA
CDR3: CASSPDTTGGNAYGYTF
DNA: TGTGCCAGCTCACCTGACACGACAGGAGGGAACGCCTATGGCTACACCTTC

J: TRBJ1-5
V: TRBV12-3/TRBV12-4
D: TRBD1
length: 15
size: NA
CDR3: CASSNQGAGNQPQHF
DNA: TGTGCCAGCAGCAACCAGGGGGCTGGCAATCAGCCCCAGCATTTT

J: TRBJ2-2
V: TRBV7-7
D: TRBD2
length: 16
size: few
CDR3: CASSLIEAGGPGELFF
DNA: TGTGCCAGCAGCTTAATAGAAGCGGGGGGGCCCGGGGAGCTGTTTTTT

J: TRBJ2-7
V: TRBV10-3
D: TRBD2
length: 14
size: NA
CDR3: CAISEPTSGYEKYF
DNA: TGTGCCATCAGTGAGCCGACTAGCGGGTACGAGAAGTACTTC

J: TRBJ1-5
V: TRBV2
D: NA
length: 14
size: NA
CDR3: CASRDWNSNQPQHF
DNA: TGTGCCAGCAGGGATTGGAATAGCAATCAGCCCCAGCATTTT

J: TRBJ2-3
V: TRBV5-1
D: TRBD1
length: 15
size: many
CDR3: CASSSVGQGGDTQYF
DNA: TGCGCCAGCAGCTCTGTCGGACAGGGGGGAGATACGCAGTATTTT

J: TRBJ2-1
V: TRBV6-2/TRBV6-3
D: NA
length: 13
size: few
CDR3: CASGWLNYNEQFF
DNA: TGTGCCAGCGGTTGGCTAAACTACAATGAGCAGTTCTTC

J: TRBJ1-3
V: TRBV12-3/TRBV12-4
D: TRBD1
length: 17
size: few
CDR3: CASSPWTGGGSGNTIYF
DNA: TGTGCCAGCAGTCCTTGGACAGGGGGTGGCTCTGGAAACACCATATATTTT

J: TRBJ2-7
V: TRBV6-2/TRBV6-3
D: NA
length: 15
size: NA
CDR3: CASSYASYLGDEQYF
DNA: TGTGCCAGCAGTTACGCGTCATACTTAGGGGACGAGCAGTACTTC

J: TRBJ2-1
V: TRBV5-1
D: TRBD2
length: 14
size: NA
CDR3: CASSERGGQNEQFF
DNA: TGCGCCAGCAGCGAGCGGGGGGGCCAAAATGAGCAGTTCTTC

J: TRBJ2-7
V: TRBV3-1
D: NA
length: 13
size: many
CDR3: CASSPGGAYEQYF
DNA: TGTGCCAGCAGCCCCGGGGGAGCCTACGAGCAGTACTTC

J: TRBJ2-7
V: TRBV7-2
D: NA
length: 15
size: many
CDR3: CASSFSPEKGYEQYF
DNA: TGTGCCAGCAGCTTTAGTCCCGAGAAAGGGTACGAGCAGTACTTC

J: TRBJ1-4
V: TRBV3-1
D: NA
length: 15
size: NA
CDR3: CASSPRGAPNEKLFF
DNA: TGTGCCAGCAGCCCCCGGGGGGCACCTAATGAAAAACTGTTTTTT

J: TRBJ1-1
V: TRBV4-2
D: NA
length: 17
size: few
CDR3: CASSQEFLGTMNTEAFF
DNA: TGTGCCAGCAGCCAAGAATTCCTGGGGACAATGAACACTGAAGCTTTCTTT

J: TRBJ2-7
V: TRBV5-1
D: NA
length: 15
size: NA
CDR3: CASSLEQGGGYEQYF
DNA: TGCGCCAGCAGCTTGGAGCAGGGGGGAGGATACGAGCAGTACTTC

J: TRBJ1-4
V: TRBV27
D: NA
length: 16
size: many
CDR3: CASAPTGTHTNEKLFF
DNA: TGTGCCAGCGCGCCCACCGGGACACACACAAATGAAAAACTGTTTTTT

J: TRBJ1-1
V: TRBV12-3/TRBV12-4
D: TRBD1
length: 16
size: NA
CDR3: CASTTGTGVARTEAFF
DNA: TGTGCCAGCACCACCGGGACAGGGGTAGCGCGCACTGAAGCTTTCTTT

J: TRBJ1-3
V: TRBV4-3
D: NA
length: 14
size: few
CDR3: CASSQDRIGNTIYF
DNA: TGCGCCAGCAGCCAAGATCGCATTGGAAACACCATATATTTT

J: TRBJ1-1
V: TRBV5-1
D: TRBD1
length: 14
size: few
CDR3: CASSSRQGDTEAFF
DNA: TGCGCCAGCAGCTCAAGACAGGGAGACACTGAAGCTTTCTTT

J: TRBJ2-3
V: TRBV12-3/TRBV12-4
D: NA
length: 16
size: NA
CDR3: CASTLGSRGRTDTQYF
DNA: TGTGCCAGCACCTTGGGGTCCAGGGGGAGGACAGATACGCAGTATTTT

J: TRBJ1-6
V: TRBV6-5
D: NA
length: 11
size: few
CDR3: CASRGFTALHF
DNA: TGTGCCAGCAGGGGGTTTACGGCCCTCCACTTT

J: TRBJ1-1
V: TRBV19
D: NA
length: 13
size: NA
CDR3: CASSIVVNTEAFF
DNA: TGTGCCAGTAGTATCGTGGTGAACACTGAAGCTTTCTTT

J: TRBJ2-5
V: TRBV7-2
D: NA
length: 13
size: many
CDR3: CASSSPVKETQYF
DNA: TGTGCCAGCAGCTCCCCGGTAAAAGAGACCCAGTACTTC

J: TRBJ2-3
V: TRBV6-1
D: NA
length: 14
size: few
CDR3: CASRGLGYTDTQYF
DNA: TGTGCCAGCAGGGGACTGGGATACACAGATACGCAGTATTTT

J: TRBJ2-1
V: TRBV4-3
D: NA
length: 16
size: many
CDR3: CASTPTAGSSYNEQFF
DNA: TGCGCCAGCACCCCCACGGCGGGTAGCTCCTACAATGAGCAGTTCTTC

J: TRBJ1-6
V: TRBV5-1
D: TRBD1
length: 15
size: NA
CDR3: CASSYRDREYSPLHF
DNA: TGCGCCAGCAGCTACCGGGACAGGGAGTACTCACCCCTCCACTTT

J: TRBJ2-7
V: TRBV3-1
D: TRBD2
length: 15
size: NA
CDR3: CASSQDPSGAYEQYF
DNA: TGTGCCAGCAGCCAAGACCCTAGCGGTGCCTACGAGCAGTACTTC

J: TRBJ1-4
V: TRBV6-6
D: NA
length: 14
size: few
CDR3: CASYSGPSNEKLFF
DNA: TGTGCCAGCTACTCGGGACCGTCCAATGAAAAACTGTTTTTT

J: TRBJ2-1
V: TRBV11-3
D: NA
length: 13
size: few
CDR3: CASSLSENNEQFF
DNA: TGTGCCAGCAGCTTATCAGAAAACAATGAGCAGTTCTTC

J: TRBJ2-3
V: TRBV5-1
D: NA
length: 14
size: many
CDR3: CASSKDGYTDTQYF
DNA: TGCGCCAGCAGCAAGGACGGATACACAGATACGCAGTATTTT